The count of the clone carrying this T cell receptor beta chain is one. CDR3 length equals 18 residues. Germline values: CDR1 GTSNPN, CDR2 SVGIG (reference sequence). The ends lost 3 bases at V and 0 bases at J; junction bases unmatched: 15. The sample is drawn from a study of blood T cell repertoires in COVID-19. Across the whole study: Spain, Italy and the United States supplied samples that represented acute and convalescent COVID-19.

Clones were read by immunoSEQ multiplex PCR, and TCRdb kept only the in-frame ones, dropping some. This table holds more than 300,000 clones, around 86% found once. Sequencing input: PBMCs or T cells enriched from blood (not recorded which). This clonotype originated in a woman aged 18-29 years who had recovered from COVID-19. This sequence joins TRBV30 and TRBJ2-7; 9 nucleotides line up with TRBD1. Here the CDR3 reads CAWSGPGTGIGVSYEQYF. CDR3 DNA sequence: TGTGCCTGGAGCGGCCCAGGGACAGGGATCGGAGTCTCCTACGAGCAGTACTTC.